This T cell receptor (beta chain) was sequenced during a study of CD8+ T cells in alopecia areata. Notes on the study in general: Sequencing of scalp samples also includes resident alphabeta T cells from normal skin. Across lesional scalp, and particularly alopecia totalis/universalis, clonality surpassed that of normal scalp.

Sorting of PBMCs yielded the CD4+ and CD8+ T cells. The germline V gene encodes CDR1 MGHDK and CDR2 SYGVNS. V gave up 3 bases and J gave up 1 base, with 12 bases separating them. The CDR3 covers 15 residues. Sequencing templates came from extracted RNA that was reverse transcribed into cDNA. Sequenced by immunoSEQ multiplex PCR; TCRdb stores in-frame clones only, minus some. The sample lists 120,000 to 150,000 clones, around 62% seen once, with 36% in the top ten. Worth noting for this clone: Its target is not known.

This TCR derives from a human donor in good health. The specimen was CD8+ T cells sorted from blood. This chain links TRBV25-1 with TRBJ1-1; weak D call: TRBD1 (6 bases). CDR3 nucleotide sequence: TGTGCCAGCAGTGAGGGGCGGGGGCGGAACACTGAAGCTTTCTTT. This codes for CASSEGRGRNTEAFF.